Listed here are 20 T cell receptor beta chains from one sample, sequenced in a study of preoperative IRX-2 immunotherapy in early breast cancer. Data came from immunoSEQ multiplex PCR; TCRdb stores just in-frame clones and leaves some out. The sample has about 11,000 clones; roughly 80% are singletons. Treatment denoted: preoperative locoregional IRX-2 cytokine immunotherapy. The specimen comprised lymph node tissue, sampled before IRX-2 immunotherapy. Receptors were obtained from a human donor with breast cancer.

The V and J genes are TRBV7-1 and TRBJ1-3; 7 nucleotides match TRBD1. TRBV7-1 is given ORF status, its function remaining uncertain. The CDR3 length is 14 residues. The trim removed 5 bases at V and 6 bases at J, leaving 7 bases unmatched. The CDR3 loop is CASSPWDSKNTIYF. The CDR3 bases are TGTGCCAGCAGCCCTTGGGACAGTAAAAACACCATATATTTT.

This clone ranks as medium-sized. The rearrangement joins TRBV11-3 to TRBJ1-5; D is uncertain. V was shortened by 2 bases and J by 0 bases, with 8 bases between the two germline ends. CDR1 is SGHNT and CDR2 is YENEEA in the germline V gene. The CDR3 spans 15 residues. This CDR3 reads CASSLSAGSNQPQHF. The DNA for the CDR3 is TGTGCCAGCAGCTTATCGGCCGGTAGCAATCAGCCCCAGCATTTT. The full variable domain, rest sourced from reference TRBV11-3 and TRBJ1-5, is EAGVVQSPRYKIIEKKQPVAFWCNPISGHNTLYWYLQNLGQGPELLIRYENEEAVDDSQLPKDRFSAERLKGVDSTLKIQPAELGDSAVYLCASSLSAGSNQPQHFGDGTRLSIL.

V gene TRBV5-1 combines with J gene TRBJ1-2; D not resolved. Per the germline V gene, CDR1 is SGHRS and CDR2 is YFSETQ. V was pared by 5 bases and J by 10 bases, with 21 bases between. CDR3 size: 14 residues. The CDR3 loop reads CASRGYSANLLYTF. The CDR3 DNA follows: TGCGCCAGCAGGGGTTACAGTGCTAACCTCCTCTACACCTTC.

In DNA form, the CDR3 reads TGTGCCAGTAGCCACGAGGGGGCTAGCGGGACAGATACGCAGTATTTT. Its protein is CASSHEGASGTDTQYF. The chain links TRBV19 to TRBJ2-3; D might be TRBD2 (8 bases). The germline CDR1 and CDR2 sequences are LNHDA and SQIVND (reference sequence). There are 16 residues in the CDR3. Trimming took 6 bases from V and 3 from J, leaving 19 bases between them.

The J gene is TRBJ2-7, the V gene TRBV6-8, with 8 bases that match TRBD2. The junction had 1 base not matched to a gene; V was cut back by 0 bases and J by 0 bases. This CDR3 contains 15 residues. Germline-derived CDR1 and CDR2 are MNHGY and SAAAGT. This CDR3 reads CASSYSRGDSYEQYF. CDR3 nucleotides: TGTGCCAGCAGTTACTCGCGGGGGGACTCCTACGAGCAGTACTTC.

This chain connects TRBV18 to TRBJ1-1, with D unresolved. The CDR3 has 13 residues. Trimming removed 3 bases from V and 14 bases from J, with 19 bases in between. CDR1 and CDR2 (germline): KGHSH, LQKENI. CDR3 sequence (DNA): TGTGCCAGCTCACCGGCGCTTGGATCGGGGAGCTTCTTT. This encodes CASSPALGSGSFF. Full variable domain (rest looked up from reference TRBV18 and TRBJ1-1): NAGVMQNPRHLVRRRGQEARLRCSPMKGHSHVYWYRQLPEEGLKFMVYLQKENIIDESGMPKERFSAEFPKEGPSILRIQQVVRGDSAAYFCASSPALGSGSFFGQGTRLTVV.

The chain recombines TRBV19 with TRBJ2-2, with D tentatively TRBD1 (7 bases). The CDR3 loop spans 17 amino acids. V was shortened by 2 bases and J by 7 bases, with 20 bases between the two germline ends. The germline CDR1 and CDR2 sequences are LNHDA and SQIVND (reference sequence). The CDR3 DNA reads TGTGCCAGTAGTATATCGCGGGACAGCGTTTCGAGCGGGGAGCTGTTTTTT. Translated: CASSISRDSVSSGELFF.

The chain carries TRBV5-1 and TRBJ1-3; TRBD1 might be the D (6 bases). V was trimmed by 4 bases and J by 4 bases, leaving 15 bases between them. Per the germline V gene, CDR1 is SGHRS and CDR2 is YFSETQ. This CDR3 is built from 15 residues. The CDR3 DNA sequence: TGCGCCAGCAGCCTCCAGACAGGTCTCGGAAACACCATATATTTT. Encoded protein: CASSLQTGLGNTIYF.

This clone was seen only a few times. The DNA of the CDR3 is TGTGCCAGCAGCCAACGACAGGGGCCCTACGAGCAGTACTTC. This gives the protein CASSQRQGPYEQYF. The J gene is TRBJ2-7, the V gene TRBV11-3; TRBD1 matches at 8 bases. The CDR3 has 14 amino acids. Germline CDR1 and CDR2: SGHNT and YENEEA. Losses at the gene ends were 5 bases for V and 2 bases for J; bases not matched to a gene: 5.

The chain combines TRBV6-8 with TRBJ1-5, with D possibly being TRBD1 (5 bases). This CDR3 is 14 amino acids long. In germline, CDR1 is MNHGY, CDR2 SAAAGT. V was shortened by 2 bases and J by 4 bases, with 9 bases between the two germline ends. DNA for the CDR3: TGTGCCAGCAGTTACCTCCGGGGGAATCAGCCCCAGCATTTT. Protein: CASSYLRGNQPQHF.

This clone has more than one count but fewer than ten. The chain links TRBV11-3 to TRBJ1-5, with TRBD1 matching 7 bases. CDR3 size: 15 residues. V shed 5 bases and J 7 bases; nucleotides not matched to a gene: 11. Germline assignment: CDR1 SGHNT and CDR2 YENEEA. This chain's CDR3 is CASSLGSGGRQPQHF. The DNA of the CDR3 is TGTGCCAGCAGCCTAGGATCAGGGGGTCGGCAGCCCCAGCATTTT.

This clone has just one count. The genes are TRBV7-2 and TRBJ1-1; possibly TRBD1 for D (6 bases). The CDR3 loop spans 13 amino acids. V was shortened by 5 bases and J by 1 base, with 8 bases between the two germline ends. Germline lookup yields CDR1 SGHTA and CDR2 FQGNSA. CDR3 amino acids: CASSLTGNTEAFF. In DNA form, the CDR3 reads TGTGCCAGCAGCCTGACAGGGAACACTGAAGCTTTCTTT.

V and J are TRBV10-1 and TRBJ2-7; no firm D call. V lost 2 bases to trimming and J lost 6 bases, with 5 bases between them. Germline V gene sequence: CDR1 WNHNN, CDR2 SYGVQD (reference sequence). CDR3 size: 11 residues. This CDR3 is CASSERVEQYF. DNA of the CDR3: TGCGCCAGCAGTGAGCGCGTCGAGCAGTACTTC.

The chain employs TRBV6-8 and TRBJ2-2, with D tentatively TRBD1 (6 bases). The V gene's germline CDR1 is MNHGY and CDR2 SAAAGT. V was pared by 6 bases and J by 4 bases, with 15 bases between. The CDR3 sequence is 15 residues long. The CDR3 DNA follows: TGTGCCAGCAGCCCCTCCTGGGGGCCCACCGGGGAGCTGTTTTTT. It codes for CASSPSWGPTGELFF.

The genes are TRBV5-1 and TRBJ2-7, with a tentative D call TRBD1 (5 bases). The CDR3 extends over 14 amino acids. V was shortened by 0 bases and J by 3 bases, with 10 bases between the two germline ends. CDR1 and CDR2 (germline): SGHRS, YFSETQ. CDR3 nucleotide sequence: TGCGCCAGCAGCTTGGCGGCCAGGGACTACGAGCAGTACTTC. Its translation is CASSLAARDYEQYF.

The V gene is TRBV29-1, the J gene TRBJ1-2, with 11 bases lining up with TRBD1. Germline lookup yields CDR1 SQVTM and CDR2 ANQGSEA. The CDR3 sequence is 14 residues long. The junction had 7 bases not matched to a gene; V was cut back by 6 bases and J by 4 bases. The CDR3 here is CSVARDRGSYGYTF. The CDR3 region has the DNA TGCAGCGTCGCCCGGGACAGGGGGAGCTATGGCTACACCTTC. Looking up the rest from reference TRBV29-1 and TRBJ1-2 gives the full variable domain: SAVISQKPSRDICQRGTSLTIQCQVDSQVTMMFWYRQQPGQSLTLIATANQGSEATYESGFVIDKFPISRPNLTFSTLTVSNMSPEDSSIYLCSVARDRGSYGYTFGSGTRLTVV.

This clone was picked up a small number of times. V is TRBV6-8 and J is TRBJ2-5, with D maybe TRBD2 (6 bases). V was trimmed by 2 bases and J by 1 base, leaving 20 bases between them. The CDR3 totals 18 residues. The germline gives CDR1 MNHGY, CDR2 SAAAGT. CDR3 protein: CASSYRGLDTGSQETQYF. Here the CDR3 DNA reads TGTGCCAGCAGTTACAGGGGTTTGGACACCGGGAGCCAAGAGACCCAGTACTTC.

The chain links TRBV11-3 to TRBJ2-3; 8 nucleotides agree with TRBD2. The CDR3 has 16 residues. The germline V gene has CDR1 SGHNT and CDR2 YENEEA. Unmatched junction bases numbered 5, after V lost 0 bases and J lost 3 bases. CDR3 sequence reads: CASSLDWGTRTDTQYF. In DNA form, the CDR3 reads TGTGCCAGCAGCTTAGACTGGGGGACTAGAACAGATACGCAGTATTTT.

The chain has TRBV29-1 and TRBJ2-7, with a weak D call TRBD2 (6 bases). The CDR3 extends over 14 amino acids. Trimming shortened V by 1 base and J by 2 bases, and 12 bases separated the two germline ends. In germline, CDR1 is SQVTM, CDR2 ANQGSEA. CDR3 residues: CSVEGGLGAYEQYF. CDR3 nucleotides: TGCAGCGTTGAAGGGGGACTGGGTGCCTACGAGCAGTACTTC.

This clone was seen only a few times. The V gene is TRBV28, the J gene TRBJ2-5, with 7 bases matching TRBD1. The length of the CDR3 is 14 residues. The trim removed 4 bases at V and 5 bases at J, leaving 7 bases unmatched. Germline CDR1 MDHEN, CDR2 SYDVKM. The CDR3 bases are TGTGCCAGCAGTTCCAATATACAGGGGGAGACCCAGTACTTC. The encoded protein is CASSSNIQGETQYF.